The clone carrying this T cell receptor beta chain showed up just a few times. Antigen: not known. These data are taken from a study of shared clonotypes between healthy human individuals. Overall study: With ages of 18 to 49, the donors were two women and a few men.

Trimming removed 5 bases at V and 1 base at J, with 8 bases between. In germline, CDR1 is SEHNR, CDR2 FQNEAQ (reference sequence). The CDR3 runs 13 residues. Whole-study results and caveats: Researchers sampled blood only, noting tissue repertoires likely differ.

Sequenced by immunoSEQ multiplex PCR; TCRdb stores in-frame clones only, minus some. The table shows 1,100,000 or so clones, with roughly 74% occurring only once. Material for sequencing was memory CD4+ T cells from PBMCs. Subset: CD45RA-negative fraction. The chain carries TRBV7-9 and TRBJ2-5; D uncertain. This TCR was sampled from a man younger than 30 in good health. Some clones in this sample may be carry-over from other donors' samples. As DNA, the CDR3 is TGTGCCAGCAGCCCGTCTGGCCAAGAGACCCAGTACTTC. This gives the protein CASSPSGQETQYF.